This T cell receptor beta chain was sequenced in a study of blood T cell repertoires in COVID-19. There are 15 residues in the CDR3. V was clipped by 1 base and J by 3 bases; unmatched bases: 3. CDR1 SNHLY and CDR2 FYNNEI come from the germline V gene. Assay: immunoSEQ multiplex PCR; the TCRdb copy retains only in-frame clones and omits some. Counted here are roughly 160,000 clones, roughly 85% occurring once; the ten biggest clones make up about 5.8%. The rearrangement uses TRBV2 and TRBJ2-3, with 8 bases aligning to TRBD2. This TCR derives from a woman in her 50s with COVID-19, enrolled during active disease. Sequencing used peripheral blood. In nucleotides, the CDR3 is TGTGCCAGCAGTGAAGGGACTAGCCGGACAGATACGCAGTATTTT. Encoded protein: CASSEGTSRTDTQYF.